This record concerns one TCR beta chain sequence. This sample is drawn from a study of control samples from healthy donors and cancer patients. Trimming took off 0 bases at V and 2 bases at J, with 11 bases between the two ends. The CDR3 sequence is 16 residues long. The germline gives CDR1 LGHDT, CDR2 YNNKEL (reference sequence). The repertoire was sequenced with immunoSEQ multiplex PCR; TCRdb's copy has only in-frame clones and lacks some. The profile shows about 70,000 clones, approximately 87% of them singletons. The chain uses TRBV3-1 (or the pseudogene TRBV3-2) and TRBJ2-1; a possible D gene is TRBD2 (6 bases). The clonotype originates from a man between 50 and 59 years old in good health. Sequenced sample: blood. DNA of the CDR3: TGTGCCAGCAGCCAAGATGGAGGGGCCGCCTACAATGAGCAGTTCTTC. The encoded protein is CASSQDGGAAYNEQFF.